The clone carrying this T cell receptor beta chain was seen repeatedly, ten times or more. Antigen: not known. The CDR3 sequence is 15 residues long. Germline lookup yields CDR1 SGHTA and CDR2 FQGNSA. Trimming removed 1 base from V and 6 bases from J, with 12 bases in between. TCRdb analysed the reads with MiXCR anew, one entry per CDR3 protein. The sample lists about 700,000 distinct CDR3 sequences, 30% to 35% occurring once. This specimen comes from a study of T cell repertoires in cytomegalovirus infection. Study in general: TCR beta signatures that were public indicated CMV infection and matching HLA type.

Study-wide findings and caveats: HLA-C-restricted CMV-specific TCR beta clonotypes prevailed in the ex vivo response. Based on cumulative public TCR beta family frequency, carriers of CMV plus the relevant HLA were identified.

The starting material was cultured PBMCs, obtained from culture after CMV antigen stimulation. The chain uses TRBV7-2 and TRBJ2-2; D not resolved. This clonotype was sampled from a human donor in good health (CMV status not recorded). Some clones in this sample may be carry-over from other donors' samples. CDR3 amino acids: CASSLVGWAAGELFF. The CDR3 DNA reads TGTGCCAGCAGCTTAGTCGGATGGGCCGCCGGGGAGCTGTTTTTT.